The 8 T cell receptor beta chains below were found in one sample sequenced in a study of vaccination and CD4 T cells after COVID-19. Cultured CD4+ T cell DNA underwent sequencing with the Oncomine TCR Beta short-read assay. In TCRdb, the PCR reads were re-called with MiXCR into one record per CDR3 protein. The sample yields 7,200 or so distinct CDR3 sequences, approximately 52% seen once. For these TCRs, the target antigens are not known. Treatment noted: approximately nine-day PBMC culture with coronavirus spike peptide pools or control peptides (ViraFEST assay). Before the COVID-19 pandemic (2011-2018), CD4+ T cells were obtained from the unexposed donor. Sequencing used CD4+ T cells from blood, cultured in vitro. The receptors derive from a human donor in good health.

In DNA form, the CDR3 reads TGTGCCAGTGCAAGAGCGGGGAACACTGAAGCTTTCTTT. This codes for CASARAGNTEAFF. V and J are TRBV19 and TRBJ1-1; D is ambiguous. Trimming shortened V by 8 bases and J by 1 base, and 11 bases separated the two germline ends. CDR1 is LNHDA, CDR2 SQIVND, per germline (reference sequence). The CDR3 spans 13 residues.

V gene TRBV5-4 combines with J gene TRBJ1-2; D remains ambiguous. The germline gives CDR1 SGHNT, CDR2 YYREEE (reference sequence). The germline V and J ends were trimmed by 9 bases and 0 bases, with 15 bases remaining between them. The CDR3 covers 14 residues. CDR3 region: CAIPSRSPNYGYTF. CDR3 nucleotides: TGTGCCATTCCGAGCAGGAGCCCTAACTATGGCTACACCTTC.

The chain uses TRBV6-1 and TRBJ2-1; TRBD2 agrees at 8 bases. The CDR3 runs to 15 residues. V lost 7 bases and J lost 3; bases outside the gene matches: 8. Per the germline V gene, CDR1 is MNHNS and CDR2 is SASEGT. CDR3 region: CASTQGRGDYNEQFF. The CDR3 DNA is TGTGCCAGCACTCAAGGGCGGGGGGACTACAATGAGCAGTTCTTC.

The genes are TRBV28 and TRBJ2-7, with a tentative D call TRBD1 (5 bases). There are 16 residues in the CDR3. Germline assignment: CDR1 MDHEN and CDR2 SYDVKM. Between the trimmed V and J ends, which lost 4 bases and 1 base, there was a span of 17 bases. CDR3 nucleotide sequence: TGTGCCAGCAGTTCGATTCTTAGGGGTACTTCCTACGAGCAGTACTTC. Its protein is CASSSILRGTSYEQYF.

V usage is TRBV15 and J usage is TRBJ2-5; D may match TRBD1 or TRBD2 (6 bases each). The CDR3 spans 17 residues. Germline CDR1 LNHNV, CDR2 YYDKDF (reference sequence). V lost 4 bases, J lost 2 bases, and 20 bases lay in between. The CDR3 sequence: CATSKGDKGGRQETQYF. In nucleotides, the CDR3 is TGTGCCACCAGCAAAGGCGACAAAGGGGGGCGGCAAGAGACCCAGTACTTC.

The chain joins TRBV10-1 to TRBJ2-2; maybe TRBD1 (6 bases). Looked up from germline, CDR1 is WNHNN and CDR2 is SYGVQD (reference sequence). This CDR3 region has 13 residues. V was shortened by 4 bases and J by 7 bases, with 10 bases between the two germline ends. Written as DNA, the CDR3 is TGCGCCAGCAGTGGCTGGGACATCGGGGAGCTGTTTTTT. This gives the protein CASSGWDIGELFF.

This sequence joins TRBV27 and TRBJ1-3; possible D gene TRBD1, 6 bases. CDR1 is MNHEY, CDR2 SMNVEV, per germline (reference sequence). V was trimmed by 8 bases and J by 4 bases, leaving 15 bases between them. The CDR3 is made up of 14 amino acids. DNA of the CDR3: TGTGCCAGCTCCGGGGGGCCCTCCGGAAACACCATATATTTT. Translated: CASSGGPSGNTIYF.

This clonotype has a handful of counts. The DNA for the CDR3 is TGTGCCAGTAGCCCCAGGGGGAAGGGACAGCCCCAGCATTTT. Protein product: CASSPRGKGQPQHF. The chain is built from TRBV19 and TRBJ1-5; 7 bases fit TRBD1. With V trimmed by 6 bases and J by 7 bases, 9 bases remained unmatched. This CDR3 region has 14 residues. Per the germline V gene, CDR1 is LNHDA and CDR2 is SQIVND (reference sequence).